Listed below are T cell receptor beta chains from one sample, sequenced in a study of PD-1 blockade in classical Hodgkin lymphoma. Clones were sequenced by immunoSEQ multiplex PCR, and TCRdb holds only the in-frame ones, with some missing. Here the sample spans 35,000 to 50,000 clones, 66% being singletons. The input for sequencing was peripheral blood mononuclear cells (PBMCs), taken before the fourth cycle of nivolumab. The source of these receptors is a human donor with classical Hodgkin lymphoma. Each CDR3 is given without its conserved first and last residue. Fields, in order: J gene, V gene, clone size, D gene, CDR3 protein. D genes are given only for firm matches. Size tells how often a clone was seen (once, few, many) or the class of an expanded clone, and some rows leave it out.

j_gene: TRBJ2-5
v_gene: TRBV7-9
abundance: once
d_gene: TRBD1
CDR3aa: ASSLSRGETQY

j_gene: TRBJ2-1
v_gene: TRBV10-1
abundance: few
d_gene: .
CDR3aa: ASSETDSEQF

j_gene: TRBJ1-4
v_gene: TRBV9
abundance: .
d_gene: TRBD1
CDR3aa: ASSVAIPGTGDEKLF

j_gene: TRBJ1-5
v_gene: TRBV5-6
abundance: once
d_gene: TRBD1
CDR3aa: ASSPGGGRNQPQH

j_gene: TRBJ2-1
v_gene: TRBV2
abundance: .
d_gene: TRBD2
CDR3aa: ASSVGLAGLKSSSYNEQF

j_gene: TRBJ1-1
v_gene: TRBV7-2
abundance: once
d_gene: .
CDR3aa: ASSPTPGYYEAF

j_gene: TRBJ1-2
v_gene: TRBV28
abundance: .
d_gene: .
CDR3aa: ASRRATEVYGYT

j_gene: TRBJ2-3
v_gene: TRBV4-1
abundance: .
d_gene: .
CDR3aa: ASSLLARRDTQY

j_gene: TRBJ2-2
v_gene: TRBV6-6
abundance: .
d_gene: TRBD1
CDR3aa: ASSYIGGDTGELF

j_gene: TRBJ1-6
v_gene: TRBV18
abundance: .
d_gene: .
CDR3aa: ASSSDWSGAYNSPLH

j_gene: TRBJ2-5
v_gene: TRBV7-3
abundance: medium-sized
d_gene: .
CDR3aa: ASSKRGQIQETQY